The rows below give T cell receptor beta chains drawn from one sample of a study of shared clonotypes between healthy human individuals. TCRdb's copy holds only in-frame clones and misses some; the assay was immunoSEQ multiplex PCR. The sample contains 2.5 million or so clones, around 90% of which appear only once. Sample: naive CD4+ T cells sorted from blood. The receptor source for this set is a man between 18 and 29 years old in good health. Each CDR3 is given with its conserved first and last residue. Fields, in order: D gene, clone size, J gene, V gene, CDR3 protein, CDR3 DNA. A D gene is named only where the DNA matches it firmly. Where a row states a size, it is once, few, many or the class of an expanded clone; other rows omit it.

D: .; size: .; J: TRBJ1-3; V: TRBV6-5; CDR3: CASSSGLIPSGNTIYF; DNA: TGTGCCAGCAGTTCCGGACTCATCCCCTCTGGAAACACCATATATTTT
D: .; size: .; J: TRBJ1-5; V: TRBV19; CDR3: CASSIAPQGNQPQHF; DNA: TGTGCCAGTAGTATAGCCCCACAGGGCAATCAGCCCCAGCATTTT
D: .; size: .; J: TRBJ1-1; V: TRBV5-4; CDR3: CASSLKLGSEAFF; DNA: TGTGCCAGCAGCTTGAAATTGGGGAGCGAAGCTTTCTTT
D: .; size: once; J: TRBJ2-7; V: TRBV2; CDR3: CASSEAPGPLSYEQYF; DNA: TGTGCCAGCAGTGAAGCCCCGGGACCCCTATCCTACGAGCAGTACTTC
D: .; size: .; J: TRBJ2-3; V: TRBV2; CDR3: CASRQAGDTQYF; DNA: TGTGCCAGCCGACAGGCGGGAGATACGCAGTATTTT
D: TRBD2; size: .; J: TRBJ2-1; V: TRBV5-1; CDR3: CASSASGLAGGEQFF; DNA: TGCGCCAGCAGCGCTTCCGGACTAGCGGGAGGTGAGCAGTTCTTC
D: .; size: .; J: TRBJ2-5; V: TRBV18; CDR3: CASSLLSYTETQYF; DNA: TGTGCCAGCTCCCTCCTTTCGTATACAGAGACCCAGTACTTC
D: .; size: .; J: TRBJ2-7; V: TRBV10-3; CDR3: CAISQKDIHLYEQYF; DNA: TGTGCCATCAGCCAAAAGGACATCCACCTCTACGAGCAGTACTTC
D: .; size: .; J: TRBJ2-1; V: TRBV5-1; CDR3: CASSLLSAGEQFF; DNA: TGCGCCAGCAGCCTTCTATCGGCTGGTGAGCAGTTCTTC
D: .; size: .; J: TRBJ1-6; V: TRBV10-2; CDR3: CASSESEGSGSPLHF; DNA: TGCGCCAGCAGTGAGTCTGAGGGGTCCGGTTCACCCCTCCACTTT
D: TRBD1; size: once; J: TRBJ1-5; V: TRBV10-3; CDR3: CAISESGQGNQPQHF; DNA: TGTGCCATCAGTGAATCAGGACAGGGCAATCAGCCCCAGCATTTT
D: .; size: .; J: TRBJ1-2; V: TRBV12-5; CDR3: CASATGPRYGYTF; DNA: TGTGCTAGTGCCACGGGACCGCGCTATGGCTACACCTTC
D: .; size: .; J: TRBJ2-3; V: TRBV6-5; CDR3: CASSQTTDTQYF; DNA: TGTGCCAGCAGCCAGACCACAGATACGCAGTATTTT
D: .; size: .; J: TRBJ1-5; V: TRBV30; CDR3: CAWRLTGSNQPQHF; DNA: TGTGCCTGGAGGCTGACAGGTAGCAATCAGCCCCAGCATTTT
D: .; size: once; J: TRBJ2-1; V: TRBV9; CDR3: CASSVDWGFSGATENEQFF; DNA: TGTGCCAGCAGCGTAGATTGGGGTTTTTCAGGGGCTACTGAGAATGAGCAGTTCTTC
D: TRBD1; size: .; J: TRBJ2-7; V: TRBV7-2; CDR3: CASSLGDSTYEQYF; DNA: TGTGCCAGCAGCTTGGGGGACAGCACCTACGAGCAGTACTTC
D: .; size: .; J: TRBJ2-3; V: TRBV29-1; CDR3: CSVVRRSSTDTQYF; DNA: TGCAGCGTTGTTCGGAGAAGTAGCACAGATACGCAGTATTTT
D: .; size: .; J: TRBJ1-4; V: TRBV5-5; CDR3: CASSLGRERWGNANEKLFF; DNA: TGTGCCAGCAGCTTGGGAAGGGAAAGATGGGGCAACGCTAATGAAAAACTGTTTTTT
D: .; size: .; J: TRBJ2-3; V: TRBV4-3; CDR3: CASSQDSGFDTQYF; DNA: TGCGCCAGCAGCCAAGATTCGGGGTTTGATACGCAGTATTTT
D: .; size: .; J: TRBJ1-1; V: TRBV6-5; CDR3: CATRLNENRAFF; DNA: TGTGCCACCAGACTAAACGAGAATCGGGCTTTCTTT
D: .; size: .; J: TRBJ1-1; V: TRBV29-1; CDR3: CSVEDGAGATEAFF; DNA: TGCAGCGTTGAAGATGGGGCGGGGGCCACTGAAGCTTTCTTT
D: .; size: .; J: TRBJ1-5; V: TRBV6-5; CDR3: CASSPGWGADQPQHF; DNA: TGTGCCAGCAGCCCCGGGTGGGGGGCTGATCAGCCCCAGCATTTT
D: TRBD1; size: .; J: TRBJ2-6; V: TRBV7-2; CDR3: CASPKGDRGNVLTF; DNA: TGTGCCAGTCCCAAGGGGGACAGGGGTAACGTCCTGACTTTC
D: .; size: .; J: TRBJ1-1; V: TRBV5-8; CDR3: CASSLAFEAFF; DNA: TGTGCCAGCAGCTTGGCCTTTGAAGCTTTCTTT
D: .; size: .; J: TRBJ1-1; V: TRBV5-1; CDR3: CASSLGGTNTEAFF; DNA: TGCGCCAGCAGCTTGGGTGGAACGAACACTGAAGCTTTCTTT
D: .; size: .; J: TRBJ1-2; V: TRBV6-5; CDR3: CASSQGVYGYTF; DNA: TGTGCCAGCAGTCAGGGAGTCTATGGCTACACCTTC
D: .; size: .; J: TRBJ2-7; V: TRBV7-2; CDR3: CASSLALGEPYEQYF; DNA: TGTGCCAGCAGCTTAGCTCTAGGAGAACCCTACGAGCAGTACTTC
D: .; size: .; J: TRBJ2-7; V: TRBV6-8; CDR3: CATFSYEQYF; DNA: TGTGCCACTTTCTCCTACGAGCAGTACTTC
D: TRBD1; size: .; J: TRBJ2-7; V: TRBV11-2; CDR3: CASSLGQAFSYEQYF; DNA: TGTGCCAGCAGCTTGGGACAGGCCTTCTCCTACGAGCAGTACTTC
D: .; size: .; J: TRBJ1-1; V: TRBV4-1; CDR3: CASSQDGPGDTEAFF; DNA: TGCGCCAGCAGCCAAGATGGACCAGGGGACACTGAAGCTTTCTTT
D: .; size: .; J: TRBJ1-1; V: TRBV11-1; CDR3: CASSLAILTGTEAFF; DNA: TGTGCCAGCAGCTTAGCCATTCTGACAGGCACTGAAGCTTTCTTT
D: TRBD1; size: .; J: TRBJ1-2; V: TRBV5-4; CDR3: CASSLGQGGYTF; DNA: TGTGCCAGCAGCTTGGGACAGGGAGGCTACACCTTC
D: .; size: .; J: TRBJ2-5; V: TRBV18; CDR3: CASSPLSGAGETQYF; DNA: TGTGCCAGCTCCCCCCTCTCGGGGGCCGGCGAGACCCAGTACTTC
D: .; size: .; J: TRBJ2-3; V: TRBV30; CDR3: CAWSFGSQGTQYF; DNA: TGTGCCTGGAGTTTCGGGAGTCAGGGTACGCAGTATTTT